One sample yielded the 27 T cell receptor beta chains listed below, sequenced in a study of shared clonotypes between healthy human individuals. Only in-frame clones appear in the TCRdb table, and some are missing; sequencing was by immunoSEQ multiplex PCR. Here the sample spans about 1,900,000 clones, approximately 94% being singletons. Naive CD8 isolation took CD45RO-negative cells positively selected for CCR7 and excluded terminally differentiated effector memory CD45RA+ cells. Sequencing was carried out using naive CD8+ T cells sorted from blood. The receptors were sampled from a man between 18 and 29 years old in good health.

V gene TRBV5-1 combines with J gene TRBJ1-1, with D tentatively TRBD1 (5 bases). CDR1 and CDR2 from the germline V gene are SGHRS and YFSETQ. V lost 3 bases to trimming and J lost 8 bases, with 11 bases between them. The CDR3 spans 12 residues. The CDR3 coding sequence is TGCGCCAGCAGCTGGGGAGGGGACGAAGCTTTCTTT. Translated: CASSWGGDEAFF.

This chain's CDR3 is CASSEAGAGINYGYTF. In nucleotides, the CDR3 is TGTGCCAGCAGTGAAGCGGGGGCAGGGATAAACTATGGCTACACCTTC. The chain links TRBV6-1 to TRBJ1-2, with D tentatively TRBD1 (6 bases). Germline V lookup: CDR1 MNHNS, CDR2 SASEGT. V was clipped by 0 bases and J by 2 bases, with 13 bases between them. This CDR3 region has 16 residues.

The rearrangement joins TRBV7-2 to TRBJ2-3, with D uncertain. The length of the CDR3 is 12 residues. Trimming left V 3 bases short and J 5 bases short, with 6 bases between. CDR1 SGHTA and CDR2 FQGNSA come from the germline V gene. In DNA form, the CDR3 reads TGTGCCAGCAGCTTTCCCGTAGATACGCAGTATTTT. This encodes CASSFPVDTQYF.

A single count supports this clone. The chain joins TRBV11-2 to TRBJ2-1; D is tentatively TRBD1 or TRBD2 (6 bases each). Germline lookup yields CDR1 SGHAT and CDR2 FQNNGV. With 6 bases removed from V and 5 bases from J, the gap between germline ends came to 23 bases. The CDR3 runs 17 residues. The CDR3 loop is CASSWGARADLNNEQFF. The DNA of the CDR3 is TGTGCCAGCAGTTGGGGGGCGCGGGCGGATTTGAACAATGAGCAGTTCTTC.

The chain carries TRBV13 and TRBJ2-7; 8 bases line up with TRBD1. After removal of 4 bases from V and 7 bases from J, the junction contained 6 bases not matched to a gene. Germline assignment: CDR1 PRHDT and CDR2 FYEKMQ (reference sequence). CDR3 length equals 13 residues. CDR3 residues: CASSSDRGLEQYF. The CDR3 DNA sequence: TGTGCCAGCAGCTCAGACAGGGGCCTTGAGCAGTACTTC. The complete variable domain, with remaining parts taken from reference TRBV13 and TRBJ2-7, reads AAGVIQSPRHLIKEKRETATLKCYPIPRHDTVYWYQQGPGQDPQFLISFYEKMQSDKGSIPDRFSAQQFSDYHSELNMSSLELGDSALYFCASSSDRGLEQYFGPGTRLTVT.

The V and J genes are TRBV4-1 and TRBJ2-1; D might be TRBD1 (5 bases). Germline values: CDR1 MGHRA, CDR2 YSYEKL. The CDR3 runs to 14 residues. Trimming cost V 3 bases and J 6 bases, with 12 bases left between them. The CDR3 reads CASSQATALNEQFF. DNA for the CDR3: TGCGCCAGCAGCCAGGCGACAGCCCTCAATGAGCAGTTCTTC.

The chain carries TRBV9 and TRBJ2-7; D is perhaps TRBD1 or TRBD2 (5 bases each). The CDR3 sequence is 13 residues long. Germline assignment: CDR1 SGDLS and CDR2 YYNGEE. V was trimmed by 5 bases and J by 6 bases, leaving 15 bases between them. For the CDR3, the DNA is TGTGCCAGCAGTCTCGGGGCCCAATTCGAGCAGTACTTC. Amino acid sequence: CASSLGAQFEQYF.

The V and J genes are TRBV13 and TRBJ2-1, with 9 bases matching TRBD2. V dropped 4 bases and J dropped 8; count of bases not matched to a gene: 12. The CDR3 totals 16 residues. Germline V gene data show CDR1 as PRHDT and CDR2 as FYEKMQ (reference sequence). The CDR3 is CASSSSTGTSSDEQFF. CDR3 nucleotides: TGTGCCAGCAGCTCCTCAACCGGGACTAGCTCGGATGAGCAGTTCTTC.

The chain combines TRBV6-5 with TRBJ2-2, with TRBD2 as a possible D gene (6 bases). V dropped 5 bases and J dropped 10 bases, with 11 bases sitting between them. This CDR3 spans 12 amino acids. CDR1 is MNHEY, CDR2 SVGAGI, per germline. The CDR3 DNA is TGTGCCAGCAGTGTCGGGGGAGAGGAGCTGTTTTTT. It encodes CASSVGGEELFF.

This chain joins TRBV2 and TRBJ2-3; D tentatively fits TRBD1 or TRBD2 (5 bases each). Germline V CDR1 and CDR2: SNHLY, FYNNEI. The CDR3 contains 18 residues. Trimming shortened V by 6 bases and J by 3 bases, and 25 bases separated the two germline ends. The CDR3 region is CASRHLIRDLRVTDTQYF. The CDR3, as DNA: TGTGCCAGCAGGCATTTGATCCGGGACCTGAGGGTGACAGATACGCAGTATTTT. Drawing the rest from reference TRBV2 and TRBJ2-3, the complete variable domain is EPEVTQTPSHQVTQMGQEVILRCVPISNHLYFYWYRQILGQKVEFLVSFYNNEISEKSEIFDDQFSVERPDGSNFTLKIRSTKLEDSAMYFCASRHLIRDLRVTDTQYFGPGTRLTVL.

The chain combines TRBV28 with TRBJ2-1, with 16 bases that match TRBD2. Trimming at V came to 4 bases and at J to 3 bases, leaving 3 bases not matched to a gene. The CDR3 is 17 amino acids. The germline V gene encodes CDR1 MDHEN and CDR2 SYDVKM. CDR3 protein: CASSSGTSGGDYNEQFF. As DNA, the CDR3 is TGTGCCAGCAGTTCAGGGACTAGCGGGGGGGACTACAATGAGCAGTTCTTC.

For this clone: The same CDR3 is also encoded by other DNA sequences in this sample. V gene TRBV7-9 combines with J gene TRBJ1-4; TRBD1 agrees at 7 bases. This CDR3 has 14 residues. V dropped 5 bases and J dropped 5; count of bases not matched to a gene: 5. CDR1 SEHNR and CDR2 FQNEAQ come from the germline V gene (reference sequence). CDR3 residues: CASSRTGTNEKLFF. Written as DNA, the CDR3 is TGTGCCAGCAGCCGGACAGGAACCAATGAAAAACTGTTTTTT.

This clone was seen just once. The V call is TRBV4-3, the J call TRBJ2-1, with D possibly being TRBD2 (6 bases). The CDR3 length is 16 residues. The V end was cut by 0 bases, the J end by 8 bases, with 17 bases between. Germline CDR1 is LGHNA and CDR2 is YSLEER. CDR3 DNA: TGCGCCAGCAGCCAAGATCGGGGATTCGGCGGGGATGAGCAGTTCTTC. This codes for CASSQDRGFGGDEQFF.

V gene TRBV7-8 combines with J gene TRBJ1-1; 7 nucleotides align to TRBD1. Per the germline V gene, CDR1 is SGHVS and CDR2 is FQNEAQ. After removal of 5 bases from V and 11 bases from J, the junction contained 11 bases not matched to a gene. CDR3 length equals 13 residues. The CDR3 DNA reads as TGTGCCAGCAGCCCCGGGACAGAAGGTTTGGCTTTCTTT. Translation gives CASSPGTEGLAFF.

J is TRBJ2-4 and V is TRBV10-1; D perhaps matches TRBD1 (6 bases). The CDR3 covers 14 residues. Germline CDR1 WNHNN, CDR2 SYGVQD (reference sequence). V lost 2 bases and J 12 bases, leaving 17 bases between the germline ends. The CDR3 DNA sequence: TGCGCCAGCAGTGAGGATACCGGGACAAGCACTCAGTACTTC. This encodes CASSEDTGTSTQYF.

The chain recombines TRBV27 with TRBJ2-3, with 14 bases matching TRBD2. The CDR3 extends over 24 amino acids. Germline V CDR1 and CDR2: MNHEY, SMNVEV (reference sequence). V dropped 5 bases and J dropped 0; count of bases not matched to a gene: 25. CDR3 coding DNA: TGTGCCAGCAGTCCCCCGGACAGAGGGACTAGCGGGAGTGTGGGGGGAAGGAGCACAGATACGCAGTATTTT. Translated: CASSPPDRGTSGSVGGRSTDTQYF.

This chain connects TRBV7-9 to TRBJ2-3; 8 bases match TRBD2. The V gene end was trimmed by 5 bases and the J gene end by 5 bases; junction bases not matched to a gene: 9. The germline V gene has CDR1 SEHNR and CDR2 FQNEAQ (reference sequence). This CDR3 has 15 amino acids. The CDR3 spells CASSAGTSVGDTQYF. The CDR3, as DNA: TGTGCCAGCAGCGCCGGGACTAGTGTCGGAGATACGCAGTATTTT.

The chain uses TRBV25-1 and TRBJ2-7; a possible D gene is TRBD2 (5 bases). CDR1 is MGHDK, CDR2 SYGVNS, per germline. The CDR3 consists of 16 residues. Deletions cut 2 bases from V and 3 bases from J, with 17 bases between. The CDR3 region has the DNA TGTGCCAGCAGTGAACTTGAAGCGGCCACCCTCTACGAGCAGTACTTC. Protein sequence: CASSELEAATLYEQYF.

The chain joins TRBV27 to TRBJ2-2; TRBD2 aligns across 9 bases. Germline assignment: CDR1 MNHEY and CDR2 SMNVEV (reference sequence). V dropped 6 bases and J dropped 4; count of bases not matched to a gene: 3. The CDR3 is 14 residues long. For the CDR3, the DNA is TGTGCCAGCAGAGGGCGGGGGGGCACCGGGGAGCTGTTTTTT. Its translation: CASRGRGGTGELFF.

This clone was detected only a few times. Other nucleotide sequences in the sample specify the same CDR3. The chain couples TRBV2 to TRBJ1-5; TRBD1 matches at 8 bases. Trimming at V came to 6 bases and at J to 2 bases, leaving 0 bases not matched to a gene. Germline CDR1 and CDR2: SNHLY and FYNNEI. This CDR3 has 13 residues. CDR3 in amino acids: CASRGQGNQPQHF. DNA of the CDR3: TGTGCCAGCAGGGGACAGGGCAATCAGCCCCAGCATTTT. Looking up the rest from reference TRBV2 and TRBJ1-5 gives the full variable domain: EPEVTQTPSHQVTQMGQEVILRCVPISNHLYFYWYRQILGQKVEFLVSFYNNEISEKSEIFDDQFSVERPDGSNFTLKIRSTKLEDSAMYFCASRGQGNQPQHFGDGTRLSIL.

The rearrangement joins TRBV7-9 to TRBJ2-5, with D unclear. Germline V gives CDR1 SEHNR, CDR2 FQNEAQ (reference sequence). CDR3 length equals 13 residues. The ends were cut back, 8 bases at V and 4 bases at J, with 14 bases in the middle. CDR3 sequence: CASEVLEVETQYF. For the CDR3, the DNA is TGTGCCAGCGAGGTGTTAGAGGTAGAGACCCAGTACTTC.

The chain recombines TRBV7-9 with TRBJ1-1, with 9 bases lining up with TRBD1. CDR3 length equals 13 residues. CDR1 is SEHNR, CDR2 FQNEAQ, per germline (reference sequence). V trimming: 7 bases; J trimming: 5 bases; junction bases outside the gene matches: 5. The CDR3 sequence: CASTGQGKTEAFF. The CDR3 DNA follows: TGTGCCAGCACCGGACAGGGGAAGACTGAAGCTTTCTTT.

The chain combines TRBV6-1 with TRBJ2-7; a weak D match, TRBD1 (5 bases). The germline V gene encodes CDR1 MNHNS and CDR2 SASEGT. The ends were cut back, 1 base at V and 4 bases at J, with 8 bases in the middle. This CDR3 region has 13 residues. The CDR3 protein is CASSEGTKYEQYF. The CDR3 DNA reads as TGTGCCAGCAGTGAAGGGACAAAGTACGAGCAGTACTTC.

This clone has a single count. The chain combines TRBV7-9 with TRBJ1-1, with D uncertain. The CDR3 runs to 11 residues. Trimming stripped 5 bases from V and 6 bases from J, with 7 bases between. From germline, CDR1 is SEHNR and CDR2 FQNEAQ (reference sequence). The CDR3 here is CASSLYPEAFF. DNA of the CDR3: TGTGCCAGCAGCCTATACCCTGAAGCTTTCTTT.

This chain links TRBV6-5 with TRBJ1-6; D uncertain. The CDR3 sequence is 13 residues long. The germline V and J ends were trimmed by 6 bases and 0 bases, with 3 bases remaining between them. CDR1 and CDR2 (germline): MNHEY, SVGAGI. CDR3 in DNA: TGTGCCAGCAGGAGCTCCTATAATTCACCCCTCCACTTT. The encoded protein is CASRSSYNSPLHF.

The chain employs TRBV7-3 and TRBJ1-6; D unresolved. Germline V gene sequence: CDR1 SGHTA, CDR2 FQGTGA. V shed 3 bases and J shed 0 bases, with 21 bases lying between them. The CDR3 spans 20 residues. The CDR3 DNA follows: TGTGCCAGCAGCTTGATAATCCAGGACCCTCCGAGCTCCTATAATTCACCCCTCCACTTT. Amino acid sequence: CASSLIIQDPPSSYNSPLHF.

V gene TRBV4-1 combines with J gene TRBJ2-2; maybe TRBD1 (5 bases). V dropped 4 bases and J dropped 5 bases, with 8 bases sitting between them. The CDR3 is made up of 13 amino acids. From germline, CDR1 is MGHRA and CDR2 YSYEKL. The CDR3 sequence: CASSPRQTGELFF. In DNA, the CDR3 is TGCGCCAGCAGCCCCCGACAGACCGGGGAGCTGTTTTTT.